This record covers a single T cell receptor beta chain. TCRdb's copy holds only in-frame clones and misses some; the assay was immunoSEQ multiplex PCR. The repertoire holds some 250,000 clones, with approximately 80% as singletons. The data were taken from a study of blood T cell repertoires in COVID-19. Overall study context: Italy, Spain and the United States were the sources of the convalescent and acute COVID-19 samples.

V lost 2 bases and J lost 7; bases outside the gene matches: 4. Germline-derived CDR1 and CDR2 are GTSNPN and SVGIG (reference sequence). This CDR3 comprises 13 residues. This TCR was sampled from a man aged 60 to 75 with acute or convalescent COVID-19. The rearrangement links TRBV30 to TRBJ1-4; TRBD1 matches at 7 bases. Sequenced sample: peripheral blood. The CDR3 protein is CAWSQGGGEKLFF. CDR3 sequence (DNA): TGTGCCTGGAGTCAAGGGGGCGGTGAAAAACTGTTTTTT. The variable domain in full, completed from reference TRBV30 and TRBJ1-4, reads SQTIHQWPATLVQPVGSPLSLECTVEGTSNPNLYWYRQAAGRGLQLLFYSVGIGQISSEVPQNLSASRPQDRQFILSSKKLLLSDSGFYLCAWSQGGGEKLFFGSGTQLSVL.